This entry lists 24 T cell receptor beta chains sequenced from one sample in a study of low-dose radiotherapy and immunotherapy resistance in tumors. Both TCRalpha and TCRbeta chains were reverse transcribed with V-gene-specific primers. Over about 19 PCR cycles, TCRs were amplified from a constant-region primer and V-primer adapter. TCRdb processed the reads anew with MiXCR; each CDR3 protein has one entry. The table lists about 64,000 distinct CDR3 sequences, around 27% of them singletons, with 6.5% to 8% in the top ten. Stated time point: before trial treatment. Sequencing used PBMCs, obtained before treatment. Receptor source: a male donor with rectosigmoid adenocarcinoma.

V and J are TRBV28 and TRBJ2-1, with D perhaps matching TRBD1 (6 bases). CDR3 length equals 12 residues. CDR1 and CDR2 from the germline V gene are MDHEN and SYDVKM. V shed 5 bases and J shed 15 bases, with 17 bases lying between them. The CDR3 region is CASSGTRSHPFF. Here the CDR3 DNA reads TGTGCCAGCAGTGGGACAAGGTCCCATCCGTTCTTC. Drawing the rest from reference TRBV28 and TRBJ2-1, the complete variable domain is DVKVTQSSRYLVKRTGEKVFLECVQDMDHENMFWYRQDPGLGLRLIYFSYDVKMKEKGDIPEGYSVSREKKERFSLILESASTNQTSMYLCASSGTRSHPFFGPGTRLTVL.

This clonotype was recorded a few times. This chain's CDR3 is CSASRANHQETQYF. The CDR3 DNA reads as TGCAGTGCTTCGCGGGCCAACCACCAAGAGACCCAGTACTTC. This chain links TRBV20-1 with TRBJ2-5; D perhaps matches TRBD2 (5 bases). The CDR3 has 14 residues. V gave up 5 bases and J gave up 0 bases, with 13 bases separating them. The germline V gene encodes CDR1 DFQATT and CDR2 SNEGSKA (reference sequence).

This clonotype was counted ten times or more. J is TRBJ2-5 and V is TRBV12-3 or TRBV12-4; D is possibly TRBD1 (5 bases). The V end was cut by 2 bases, the J end by 5 bases, with 12 bases between. There are 14 residues in the CDR3. This chain's CDR3 is CASSLWAGLETQYF. CDR3 coding DNA: TGTGCCAGCAGTTTATGGGCAGGGCTGGAGACCCAGTACTTC.

J is TRBJ2-2 and V is TRBV7-3; 14 bases are shared with TRBD2. J gave up 5 bases and V 8 bases, and 10 bases lay outside the gene matches. The CDR3 contains 17 residues. Germline V CDR1 and CDR2: SGHTA, FQGTGA. This chain's CDR3 is CASGSGLAGVGTGELFF. The DNA for the CDR3 is TGTGCCAGCGGCTCGGGACTAGCGGGAGTTGGTACCGGGGAGCTGTTTTTT.

This clonotype was recorded at least ten times. The chain has TRBV29-1 and TRBJ2-7; the match to TRBD1 covers 7 bases. CDR1 SQVTM and CDR2 ANQGSEA come from the germline V gene. The CDR3 totals 12 residues. Trimming took 2 bases from V and 6 from J; bases not matched to a gene: 4. The CDR3 region is CSVERAGGEQYF. DNA of the CDR3: TGCAGCGTTGAAAGGGCAGGGGGCGAGCAGTACTTC.

This clonotype was recorded many times. The chain has TRBV28 and TRBJ1-6; D is unresolved. CDR3 length equals 12 residues. Germline assignment: CDR1 MDHEN and CDR2 SYDVKM. V was pared by 9 bases and J by 10 bases, with 13 bases between. CDR3: CASRVANSPLHF. The CDR3 DNA follows: TGTGCCAGTAGGGTAGCGAACTCACCCCTCCACTTT.

This clonotype was observed at least ten times. The rearrangement links TRBV9 to TRBJ2-7; D is tentatively TRBD1 or TRBD2 (5 bases each). The CDR3 has 14 amino acids. V shed 0 bases and J shed 5 bases, with 12 bases lying between them. CDR1 and CDR2 from the germline V gene are SGDLS and YYNGEE. The CDR3 DNA reads TGTGCCAGCAGCGTAGATTGGGGGATTCACGAGCAGTACTTC. Protein: CASSVDWGIHEQYF.

In this sample, this clonotype turned up many times. V usage is TRBV28 and J usage is TRBJ1-5; 8 bases are shared with TRBD1. CDR1 is MDHEN and CDR2 is SYDVKM in the germline V gene. This CDR3 contains 14 residues. V shed 2 bases and J 7 bases; nucleotides not matched to a gene: 4. CDR3 sequence reads: CASSLGQGDQPQHF. Here the CDR3 DNA reads TGTGCCAGCAGTTTAGGACAGGGTGACCAGCCCCAGCATTTT.

This clonotype was found many times. This chain joins TRBV21-1 and TRBJ2-7; the tabulated D call, TRBD1, remains unverified against the DNA. TRBV21-1 is designated a pseudogene. The CDR3 length is 15 residues. Here the CDR3 reads CASRMAGTESYEQYF. The CDR3 region has the DNA TGTGCCAGCAGAATGGCCGGGACGGAGTCCTACGAGCAGTACTTC.

The chain links TRBV5-4 to TRBJ1-1, with D hard to call. V lost 0 bases, J lost 1 base, and 7 bases lay in between. Looked up from germline, CDR1 is SGHNT and CDR2 is YYREEE (reference sequence). This CDR3 region has 14 residues. Written as DNA, the CDR3 is TGTGCCAGCAGCTTGGTGACCCAGAACACTGAAGCTTTCTTT. Residues: CASSLVTQNTEAFF. The entire variable domain, with the rest obtained from reference TRBV5-4 and TRBJ1-1, is as follows: ETGVTQSPTHLIKTRGQQVTLRCSSQSGHNTVSWYQQALGQGPQFIFQYYREEENGRGNFPPRFSGLQFPNYSSELNVNALELDDSALYLCASSLVTQNTEAFFGQGTRLTVV.

This clonotype occurred many times. This sequence joins TRBV4-3 and TRBJ1-2; 9 bases fit TRBD1. CDR1 and CDR2 from the germline V gene are LGHNA and YSLEER. Germline trimming cut 2 bases from V and 2 bases from J; bases unmatched to any gene: 0. This CDR3 spans 14 amino acids. The chain's CDR3 is CASSQTGGNYGYTF. The DNA of the CDR3 is TGCGCCAGCAGCCAAACAGGGGGCAACTATGGCTACACCTTC.

Details on this clonotype: A far larger clone is only one base removed, so a read error is likely. V gene TRBV29-1 combines with J gene TRBJ2-7; the D gene is possibly TRBD2 (6 bases). The CDR3 extends over 13 amino acids. Germline-derived CDR1 and CDR2 are SQVTM and ANQGSEA. V was trimmed by 3 bases and J by 7 bases, leaving 16 bases between them. The CDR3 spells CSVDRGRGNEQYF. In DNA form, the CDR3 reads TGCAGCGTTGATAGAGGGCGCGGGAATGAGCAGTACTTC.

The chain uses TRBV9 and TRBJ2-1; TRBD2 aligns across 9 bases. The V segment lost 4 bases and the J segment 3 bases; nucleotides outside the gene matches: 5. Per germline, CDR1 SGDLS and CDR2 YYNGEE. The CDR3 contains 15 residues. CDR3 sequence: CASSPSSGNYNEQFF. CDR3 DNA: TGTGCCAGCAGCCCCTCTAGCGGGAACTACAATGAGCAGTTCTTC.

This clonotype was seen repeatedly, ten times or more. V gene TRBV27 combines with J gene TRBJ1-6; D is perhaps TRBD1 (5 bases). V was clipped by 4 bases and J by 4 bases, with 8 bases between them. The CDR3 totals 14 residues. In germline, CDR1 is MNHEY, CDR2 SMNVEV (reference sequence). CDR3 sequence: CASSWEGYNSPLHF. In DNA, the CDR3 is TGTGCCAGCAGTTGGGAGGGGTATAATTCACCCCTCCACTTT.

This clonotype came up many times. The chain links TRBV7-2 to TRBJ2-7; TRBD1 is a possible D gene (5 bases). This CDR3 has 14 residues. The V gene's germline CDR1 is SGHTA and CDR2 FQGNSA. V lost 3 bases to trimming and J lost 2 bases, with 11 bases between them. CDR3 amino acids: CASSLTAGTYEQYF. The CDR3, as DNA: TGTGCCAGCAGCTTGACAGCCGGAACCTACGAGCAGTACTTC.

This clonotype was recorded at least ten times. This chain connects TRBV29-1 to TRBJ2-5, with D perhaps TRBD1 (5 bases). Per germline, CDR1 SQVTM and CDR2 ANQGSEA. The CDR3 has 15 amino acids. Trimming cost V 0 bases and J 7 bases, with 18 bases left between them. Here the CDR3 reads CSVEEMAIRTGTQYF. Written as DNA, the CDR3 is TGCAGCGTTGAAGAGATGGCGATCCGTACAGGGACCCAGTACTTC.

The chain employs TRBV20-1 and TRBJ2-5; 7 bases are a match to TRBD1. Germline values: CDR1 DFQATT, CDR2 SNEGSKA (reference sequence). The CDR3 runs to 15 residues. The ends lost 6 bases at V and 4 bases at J; junction bases unmatched: 14. CDR3 bases: TGCAGTGCCCCGAAACGGGACAGCAGAACAGAGACCCAGTACTTC. Translated, it gives CSAPKRDSRTETQYF.

Worth noting for this clonotype: This may come from a read error, since a much larger clone is one base off. The chain recombines TRBV7-2 with TRBJ2-7; D unresolved. Germline CDR1 and CDR2: SGHTA and FQGNSA. This CDR3 has 14 residues. The DNA for the CDR3 is TGTGCCAGCGGCTTACAATCCAGGTCCCCCGAGCAGTACTTC. Translating it yields CASGLQSRSPEQYF.

By its share, this clonotype is medium-sized. The CDR3, as DNA: TGTGCCAGCAGTTCCCGACTAGCGGGGGGCGGCTACAATGAGCAGTTCTTC. Its translation: CASSSRLAGGGYNEQFF. This chain links TRBV28 with TRBJ2-1; 13 positions match TRBD2. The V gene's germline CDR1 is MDHEN and CDR2 SYDVKM. Trimming took 4 bases from V and 3 from J; bases not matched to a gene: 6. The CDR3 length is 17 residues.

Remarks on this clonotype: A far larger clone is a single base away, which makes a read error likely. The chain joins TRBV5-1 to TRBJ2-5; TRBD2 is a possible D gene (5 bases). Germline V gene sequence: CDR1 SGHRS, CDR2 YFSETQ. Deletions cut 4 bases from V and 0 bases from J, with 19 bases between. The CDR3 sequence is 17 residues long. DNA for the CDR3: TGCGCCAGCAGCCAAGCGCGGAGCGGAGTGTACCAAGAGACCCAGTACTTC. Encoded protein: CASSQARSGVYQETQYF.

This clonotype occurred many times. The chain couples TRBV7-9 to TRBJ2-3; TRBD2 matches at 7 bases. This CDR3 spans 16 amino acids. V was clipped by 3 bases and J by 3 bases; unmatched bases: 9. Germline V gene data show CDR1 as SEHNR and CDR2 as FQNEAQ (reference sequence). The CDR3 nucleotides are TGTGCCAGCAGCTTTGGAAGTACGGGAGGAACAGATACGCAGTATTTT. Its translation is CASSFGSTGGTDTQYF.

This clonotype was recorded at least ten times. The chain is built from TRBV12-3 or TRBV12-4 and TRBJ2-3; D ambiguous. V lost 4 bases and J lost 4, with 9 bases in between. The length of the CDR3 is 13 residues. CDR3 loop: CASSYSFADTQYF. CDR3 sequence (DNA): TGTGCCAGCAGTTATAGCTTTGCAGATACGCAGTATTTT.

This clonotype has ten or more counts. The V and J genes are TRBV7-2 and TRBJ2-7; D call uncertain. Looked up from germline, CDR1 is SGHTA and CDR2 is FQGNSA. V lost 5 bases, J lost 2 bases, and 10 bases lay in between. The CDR3 consists of 13 residues. The CDR3 protein is CASSRNQAYEQYF. Written as DNA, the CDR3 is TGTGCCAGCAGCCGAAACCAAGCCTACGAGCAGTACTTC. Variable domain in full (rest from reference TRBV7-2 and TRBJ2-7): GAGVSQSPSNKVTEKGKDVELRCDPISGHTALYWYRQSLGQGLEFLIYFQGNSAPDKSGLPSDRFSAERTGGSVSTLTIQRTQQEDSAVYLCASSRNQAYEQYFGPGTRLTVT.

This clonotype was observed many times. This chain connects TRBV29-1 to TRBJ2-1; TRBD2 matches 14 bases. CDR3 length equals 14 residues. V gave up 7 bases and J gave up 7 bases; unmatched junction bases: 6. Per germline, CDR1 SQVTM and CDR2 ANQGSEA. The CDR3 region is CSARGLAGVNEQFF. The CDR3 nucleotides read TGCAGCGCCAGGGGACTAGCGGGAGTAAATGAGCAGTTCTTC.